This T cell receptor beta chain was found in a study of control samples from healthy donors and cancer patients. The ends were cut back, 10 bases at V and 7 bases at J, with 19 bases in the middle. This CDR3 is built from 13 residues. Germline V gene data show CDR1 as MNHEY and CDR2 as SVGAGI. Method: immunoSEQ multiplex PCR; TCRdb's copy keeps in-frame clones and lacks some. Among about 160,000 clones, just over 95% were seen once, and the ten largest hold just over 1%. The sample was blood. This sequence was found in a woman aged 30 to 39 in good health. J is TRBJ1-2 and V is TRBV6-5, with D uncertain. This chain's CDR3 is CATYSRPGPGYTF. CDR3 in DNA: TGTGCCACCTACAGTCGGCCCGGCCCTGGCTACACCTTC.